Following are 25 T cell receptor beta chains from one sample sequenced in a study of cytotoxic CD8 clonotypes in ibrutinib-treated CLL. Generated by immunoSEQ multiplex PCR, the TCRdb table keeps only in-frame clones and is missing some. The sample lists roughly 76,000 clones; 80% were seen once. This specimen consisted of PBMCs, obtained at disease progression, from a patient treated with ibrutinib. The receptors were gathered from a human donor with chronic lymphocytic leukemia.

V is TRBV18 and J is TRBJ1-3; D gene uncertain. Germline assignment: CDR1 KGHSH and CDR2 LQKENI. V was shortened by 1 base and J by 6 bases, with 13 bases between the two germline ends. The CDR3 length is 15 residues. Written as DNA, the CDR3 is TGTGCCAGCTCACCACAAGAGTTCCGAGTAAACACCATATATTTT. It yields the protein CASSPQEFRVNTIYF.

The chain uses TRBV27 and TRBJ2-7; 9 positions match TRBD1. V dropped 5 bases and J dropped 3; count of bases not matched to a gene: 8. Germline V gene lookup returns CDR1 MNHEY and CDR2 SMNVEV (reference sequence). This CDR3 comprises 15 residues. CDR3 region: CASSQGTGIYYEQYF. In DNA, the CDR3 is TGTGCCAGCAGTCAAGGGACAGGGATATACTACGAGCAGTACTTC.

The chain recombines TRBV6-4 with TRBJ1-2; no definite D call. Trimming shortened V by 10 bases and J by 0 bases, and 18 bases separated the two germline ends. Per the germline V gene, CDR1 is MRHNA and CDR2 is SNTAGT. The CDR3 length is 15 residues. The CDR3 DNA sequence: TGTGCCACCCGTGGAATCCCCCCTCCTAACTATGGCTACACCTTC. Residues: CATRGIPPPNYGYTF.

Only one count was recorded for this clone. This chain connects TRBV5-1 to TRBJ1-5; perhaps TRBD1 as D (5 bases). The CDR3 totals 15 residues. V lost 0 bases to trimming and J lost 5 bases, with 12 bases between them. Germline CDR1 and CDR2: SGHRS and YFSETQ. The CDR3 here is CASSLAGGTYQPQHF. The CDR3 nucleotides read TGCGCCAGCAGCTTGGCGGGGGGTACCTATCAGCCCCAGCATTTT.

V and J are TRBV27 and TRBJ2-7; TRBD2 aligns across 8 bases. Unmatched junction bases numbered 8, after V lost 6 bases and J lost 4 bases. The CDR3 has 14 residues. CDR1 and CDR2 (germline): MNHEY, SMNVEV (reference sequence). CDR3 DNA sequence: TGTGCCAGCAGCCCTACGGGGGGGCCTTACGAGCAGTACTTC. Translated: CASSPTGGPYEQYF.

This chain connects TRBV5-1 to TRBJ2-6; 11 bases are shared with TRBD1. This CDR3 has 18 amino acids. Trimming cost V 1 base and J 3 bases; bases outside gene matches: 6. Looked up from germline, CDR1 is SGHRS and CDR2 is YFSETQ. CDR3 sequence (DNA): TGCGCCAGCAGCTTGTTTCCGGACAGGGGGCATGGGGCCAACGTCCTGACTTTC. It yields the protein CASSLFPDRGHGANVLTF.

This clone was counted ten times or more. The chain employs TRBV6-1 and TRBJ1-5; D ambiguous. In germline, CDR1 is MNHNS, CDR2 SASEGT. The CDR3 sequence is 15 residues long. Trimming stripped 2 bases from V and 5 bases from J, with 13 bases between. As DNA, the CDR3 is TGTGCCAGCAGTGAATCCAGGACTTCGGATCAGCCCCAGCATTTT. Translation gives CASSESRTSDQPQHF.

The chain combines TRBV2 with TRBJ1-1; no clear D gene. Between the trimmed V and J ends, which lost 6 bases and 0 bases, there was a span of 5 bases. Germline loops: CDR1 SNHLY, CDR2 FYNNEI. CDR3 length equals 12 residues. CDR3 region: CASRRVNTEAFF. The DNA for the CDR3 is TGTGCCAGCAGACGAGTGAACACTGAAGCTTTCTTT.

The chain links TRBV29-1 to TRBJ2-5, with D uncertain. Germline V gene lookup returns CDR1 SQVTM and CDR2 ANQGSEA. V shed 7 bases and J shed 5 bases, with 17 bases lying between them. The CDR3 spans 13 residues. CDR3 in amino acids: CSAAASPGETQYF. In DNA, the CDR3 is TGCAGCGCCGCGGCAAGCCCCGGGGAGACCCAGTACTTC.

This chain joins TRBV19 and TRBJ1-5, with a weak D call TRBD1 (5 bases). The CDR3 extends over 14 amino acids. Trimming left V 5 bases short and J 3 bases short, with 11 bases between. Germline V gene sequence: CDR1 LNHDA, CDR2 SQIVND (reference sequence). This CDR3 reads CASSLLGDNQPQHF. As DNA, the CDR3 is TGTGCCAGTAGTTTGTTAGGGGACAATCAGCCCCAGCATTTT.

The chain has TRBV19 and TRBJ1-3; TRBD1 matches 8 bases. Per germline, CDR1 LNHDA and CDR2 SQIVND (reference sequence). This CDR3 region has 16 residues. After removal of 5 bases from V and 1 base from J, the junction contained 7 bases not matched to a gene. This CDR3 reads CASSRTGFRSGNTIYF. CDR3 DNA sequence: TGTGCCAGTAGTCGGACAGGGTTTCGATCTGGAAACACCATATATTTT.

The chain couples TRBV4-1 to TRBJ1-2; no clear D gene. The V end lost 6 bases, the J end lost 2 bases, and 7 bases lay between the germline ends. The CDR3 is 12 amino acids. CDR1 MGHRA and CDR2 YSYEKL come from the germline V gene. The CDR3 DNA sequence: TGCGCCAGCAGTCATCGAAACTATGGCTACACCTTC. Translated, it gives CASSHRNYGYTF.

CDR3 in amino acids: CASSQGTAIRGPQHF. The CDR3 nucleotides read TGCGCCAGCAGCCAAGGTACAGCGATCAGGGGGCCCCAGCATTTT. The chain recombines TRBV4-1 with TRBJ1-5; the D gene is possibly TRBD1 (6 bases). Trimming took off 1 base at V and 9 bases at J, with 16 bases between the two ends. The CDR3 sequence is 15 residues long. CDR1 is MGHRA and CDR2 is YSYEKL in the germline V gene.

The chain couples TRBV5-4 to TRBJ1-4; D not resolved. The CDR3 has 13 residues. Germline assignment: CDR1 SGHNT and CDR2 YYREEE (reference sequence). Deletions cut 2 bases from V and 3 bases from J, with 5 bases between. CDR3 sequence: CASSLDPNEKLFF. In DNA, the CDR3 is TGTGCCAGCAGCTTAGACCCTAATGAAAAACTGTTTTTT.

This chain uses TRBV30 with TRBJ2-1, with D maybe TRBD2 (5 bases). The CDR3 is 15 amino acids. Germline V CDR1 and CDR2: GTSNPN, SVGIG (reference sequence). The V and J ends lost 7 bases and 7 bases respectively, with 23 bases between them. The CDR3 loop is CAYKPPGSKRNEQFF. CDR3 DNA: TGTGCCTACAAGCCCCCGGGGAGTAAACGGAATGAGCAGTTCTTC.

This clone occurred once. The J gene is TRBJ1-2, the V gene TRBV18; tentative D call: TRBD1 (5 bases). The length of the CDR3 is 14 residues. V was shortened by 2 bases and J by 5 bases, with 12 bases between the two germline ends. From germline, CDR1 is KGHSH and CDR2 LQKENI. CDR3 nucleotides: TGTGCCAGCTCACCAAAAAGGGGCAGATATGGCTACACCTTC. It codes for CASSPKRGRYGYTF.

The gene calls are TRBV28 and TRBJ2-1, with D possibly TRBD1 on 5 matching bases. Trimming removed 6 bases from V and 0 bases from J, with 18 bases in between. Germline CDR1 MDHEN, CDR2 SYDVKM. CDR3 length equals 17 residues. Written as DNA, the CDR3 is TGTGCCAGCAGAGGCCCACCACAGGCGTCCTCCTACAATGAGCAGTTCTTC. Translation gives CASRGPPQASSYNEQFF.

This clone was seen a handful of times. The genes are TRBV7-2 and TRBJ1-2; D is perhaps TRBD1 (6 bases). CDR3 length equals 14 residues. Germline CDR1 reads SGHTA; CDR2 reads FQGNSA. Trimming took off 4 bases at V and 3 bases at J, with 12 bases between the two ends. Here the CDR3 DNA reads TGTGCCAGCAGCTCCCAGGGGATGGACTATGGCTACACCTTC. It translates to CASSSQGMDYGYTF.

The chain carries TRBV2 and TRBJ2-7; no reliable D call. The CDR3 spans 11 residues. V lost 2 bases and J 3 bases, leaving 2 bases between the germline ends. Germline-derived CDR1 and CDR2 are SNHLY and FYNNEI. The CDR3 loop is CASSEIYEQYF. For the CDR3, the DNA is TGTGCCAGCAGTGAAATCTACGAGCAGTACTTC. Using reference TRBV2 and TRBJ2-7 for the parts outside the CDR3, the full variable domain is EPEVTQTPSHQVTQMGQEVILRCVPISNHLYFYWYRQILGQKVEFLVSFYNNEISEKSEIFDDQFSVERPDGSNFTLKIRSTKLEDSAMYFCASSEIYEQYFGPGTRLTVT.

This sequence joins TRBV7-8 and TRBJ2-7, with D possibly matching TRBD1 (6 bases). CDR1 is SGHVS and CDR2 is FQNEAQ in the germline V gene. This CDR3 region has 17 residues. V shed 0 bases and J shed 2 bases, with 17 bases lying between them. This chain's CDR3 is CASSLAVSGTMTYEQYF. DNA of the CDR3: TGTGCCAGCAGCTTAGCGGTCTCCGGGACAATGACCTACGAGCAGTACTTC. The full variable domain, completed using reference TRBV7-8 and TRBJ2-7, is GAGVSQSPRYKVAKRGQDVALRCDPISGHVSLFWYQQALGQGPEFLTYFQNEAQLDKSGLPSDRFFAERPEGSVSTLKIQRTQQEDSAVYLCASSLAVSGTMTYEQYFGPGTRLTVT.

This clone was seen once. The CDR3 loop is CASSSGTMTGELFF. The CDR3 DNA sequence: TGTGCCAGCAGCTCCGGGACTATGACCGGGGAGCTGTTTTTT. The chain is built from TRBV5-4 and TRBJ2-2; TRBD2 matches 7 bases. With V trimmed by 3 bases and J by 5 bases, 4 bases remained unmatched. CDR3 size: 14 residues. Germline loops: CDR1 SGHNT, CDR2 YYREEE (reference sequence).

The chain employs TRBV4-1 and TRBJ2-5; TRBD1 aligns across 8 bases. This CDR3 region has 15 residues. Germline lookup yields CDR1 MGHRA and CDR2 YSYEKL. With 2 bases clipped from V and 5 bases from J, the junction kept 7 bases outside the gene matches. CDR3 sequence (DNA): TGCGCCAGCAGCCAACCCGGGCAGGGGGCTGAGACCCAGTACTTC. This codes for CASSQPGQGAETQYF.

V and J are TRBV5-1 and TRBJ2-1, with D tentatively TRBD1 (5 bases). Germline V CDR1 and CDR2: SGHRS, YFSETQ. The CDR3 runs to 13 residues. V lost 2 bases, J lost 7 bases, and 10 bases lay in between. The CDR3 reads CASSFPQGNEQFF. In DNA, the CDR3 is TGCGCCAGCAGCTTCCCCCAGGGAAATGAGCAGTTCTTC.

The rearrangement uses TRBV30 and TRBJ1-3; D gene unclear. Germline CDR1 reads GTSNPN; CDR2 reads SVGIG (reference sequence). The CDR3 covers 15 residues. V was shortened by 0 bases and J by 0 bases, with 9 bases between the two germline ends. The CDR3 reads CAWSVLRGSGNTIYF. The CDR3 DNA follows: TGTGCCTGGAGTGTACTGCGGGGCTCTGGAAACACCATATATTTT.

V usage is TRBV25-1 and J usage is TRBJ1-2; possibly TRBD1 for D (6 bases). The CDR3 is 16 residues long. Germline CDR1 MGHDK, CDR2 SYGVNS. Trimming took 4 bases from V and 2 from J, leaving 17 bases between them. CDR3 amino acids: CASSGKGEALNYGYTF. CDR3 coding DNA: TGTGCCAGCAGTGGCAAGGGGGAGGCGTTGAACTATGGCTACACCTTC.